Here is one TCR beta chain with its context. Other nucleotide sequences in the sample specify the same CDR3. This sample is part of a study of cytomegalovirus exposure and HLA in healthy donors. The germline CDR1 and CDR2 sequences are LNHDA and SQIVND (reference sequence). V lost 1 base and J 0 bases, leaving 13 bases between the germline ends. This CDR3 region has 17 residues. The PCR made use of 60 Vbeta and 13 Jbeta primers. Here immunoSEQ multiplex PCR was the method, and the copy in TCRdb shows in-frame clones only, minus some. The table lists around 130,000 clones, approximately 78% of them singletons.

This chain joins TRBV19 and TRBJ1-5; D not certain. The sequence was obtained from a man aged 35-49 years in good health and CMV-seronegative. Sequences were obtained from PBMCs. CDR3 loop: CASSIVAWHPSNQPQHF. For the CDR3, the DNA is TGTGCCAGTAGTATAGTTGCTTGGCACCCTAGCAATCAGCCCCAGCATTTT.